This T cell receptor (beta chain) was retrieved from a study of neoadjuvant anti-PD-1 for oral cavity cancer. Patients had HPV-negative, locally advanced oral cavity squamous cell carcinoma. Six replicates per PBMC sample, mostly from 480 ng of genomic DNA. Produced via immunoSEQ multiplex PCR; TCRdb's table is partial and in-frame only. This sample yields tens of thousands of clones, of which around four fifths are seen a single time; 3.4% belongs to the top ten. The TCR sequence derives from a person aged 35-79 years with oral cavity squamous cell carcinoma. The sample consisted of PBMCs, taken before nivolumab (anti-PD-1) treatment.

The CDR3 nucleotides are TGTGCCAGCAGCTTAGCCCCGGGACAGTACGAGCAGTACTTC. Protein: CASSLAPGQYEQYF. This chain uses TRBV7-8 with TRBJ2-7, with TRBD1 matching 7 bases. V was clipped by 0 bases and J by 4 bases; unmatched bases: 3. This CDR3 has 14 residues. Looked up from germline, CDR1 is SGHVS and CDR2 is FQNEAQ.